This TCR beta chain was captured by sequencing in a study of T cells in Graves' hyperthyroidism and ophthalmopathy (dated by TCRdb to the late 2010s). Broadly, across the study: Peripheral blood samples were taken at the time of initial diagnosis, prior to any treatment. The paper describes TCR Vbeta CDR3 sequencing of about 140 peripheral blood samples, made up of about 40 ophthalmopathy patients, approximately 76 hyperthyroidism patients and about 17 progressor patients. Prospective prediction of ophthalmopathy was tested in an independent validation cohort consisting of some 18 hyperthyroidism patients and some 15 patients who later progressed to ophthalmopathy. The approximately 98 discovery patients were randomly divided into training and test sets at a 7:3 ratio. In roughly six Graves' hyperthyroidism patients, the study also compared T-cell repertoires from thyroid tissue with T-cell repertoires from blood. After blood sampling, hyperthyroidism patients were treated with methimazole at a starting dose of 30 mg daily, and ophthalmopathy patients were treated with high-dose intravenous methylprednisolone. A discovery cohort of fewer than 110 patients, roughly 43 with Graves' ophthalmopathy and 55 to 60 with stable Graves' hyperthyroidism, was used to find distinguishing TCR V-J signatures. General study outcomes and caveats: No statistical method was used to set the sample size in advance, and investigators knew the group allocation. Most expanded thyroid clonotypes (frequency above 0.001) were also found in blood, which suggests that blood repertoires may mirror thyroid immune responses. In validation, the model predicted progression to ophthalmopathy with approximately 71% sensitivity and around 72% specificity, a median of around 6.6 months before onset. A model built on a 13 V-J signature distinguished ophthalmopathy from stable hyperthyroidism, reaching about 89% sensitivity and about 81% specificity in cross-validation and 80%/75% in testing.

The TCR beta CDR3 regions were amplified from the RNA transcripts. The first round of RT-PCR for the TCR CDR3 was performed with the HTBI primer set and the Qiagen OneStep RT-PCR kit. The libraries were constructed in a second round of multiplex PCR and then size-selected and purified. Sequencing of the libraries was done on an Illumina HiSeq2000 using paired-end 100 bp reads. On the study's bioinformatics: SOAPnuke was used to process the raw data, throwing out any read that contained adapters or uncalled bases, had a mean Phred below 15, or lacked an exact constant-primer or identifier match. COPE v1.2.5 was used to merge the high-quality paired reads, and each unique nucleotide sequence was defined as a clonotype. MiTCR v1.1 was used to align clonotypes to the IMGT TRBV, TRBD and TRBJ reference segments. Analysis was restricted to V-J combinations with a frequency above 0.0001, which covered roughly 99% of repertoires. The TCS score was defined as F50 (clonal expansion) divided by E x V (chaos), with BLOSUM62-based TCRdist calculated between CDR3 peptides within each V-J. Welch's t-statistics and random forest reduced around 510 V-J features to 13, which were used in a naive Bayes classifier (R e1071). The similarity between thyroid and blood repertoires was quantified using the Morisita-Horn index. TCRdb redid the processing of the public reads, applying fastp at Q25 and MiXCR, and retained in-frame beta chains. Each entry is one CDR3 protein sequence, shown with its most common DNA and genes. The authors' filters were not applied to this entry. For this sample the table gives more than 95,000 distinct CDR3 sequences, of which 45% to 50% were detected only once. The leading ten clones occupy roughly 26% of the sample.

The germline V gene gives CDR1 as SGHTA and CDR2 as FQGNSA. The cysteine opens and the phenylalanine closes a CDR3 of 11 amino acids. Of the read, only the CDR3 DNA is kept; its 33 bases are in frame from base 1. Unmatched junction bases come to 0, with V trimmed by 9 bases and J by 5 bases. Stable Graves' hyperthyroidism was defined as the absence of progression to ophthalmopathy over 18 months of follow-up. Hyperthyroidism patients were aged 18 to 65 years and newly diagnosed, with disease duration of less than 2 months. The study excluded patients with uncontrolled infections, other autoimmune diseases, pregnancy or lactation. Diagnoses relied on clinical symptoms, serum thyroxine and TRAb, thyroid ultrasound and orbital computed tomography. PBMCs were separated from over 9 ml of fresh peripheral blood using Ficoll-Paque density gradient centrifugation. Trizol reagent was used to extract total RNA, and RNA quality was then checked on an Agilent 2100 Bioanalyzer.

Remarks on this clonotype: Which antigen it targets is not known. Base-call qualities are not available, and no considerably larger clone is one nucleotide away.

The sequenced sample consisted of blood. The sequence came from a man aged 35 to 55 with Graves' hyperthyroidism. The chain employs TRBV7-2 and TRBJ2-3; TRBD1 aligns with 9 central bases. The DNA is as follows: TGTGCCAGGGACAGGGGAGATACGCAGTATTTT. This sequence encodes CARDRGDTQYF. Where the CDR3 stops, the reference TRBV7-2 and TRBJ2-3 genes take over; the full variable domain is GAGVSQSPSNKVTEKGKDVELRCDPISGHTALYWYRQSLGQGLEFLIYFQGNSAPDKSGLPSDRFSAERTGGSVSTLTIQRTQQEDSAVYLCARDRGDTQYFGPGTRLTVL.